This T cell receptor beta chain emerged from a study of T cell responses to AZD1222 COVID-19 vaccine. The study, taken as a whole, reports: Nearly half of spike-specific TCRs reportedly target unmutated variant regions.

Note on this clone: The antigen is unknown.

Germline assignment: CDR1 LNHDA and CDR2 SQIVND (reference sequence). This CDR3 comprises 15 residues. With V trimmed by 6 bases and J by 7 bases, 12 bases remained unmatched. Clones were read by immunoSEQ multiplex PCR, and TCRdb kept only the in-frame ones, dropping some. The data hold about 220,000 clones, with approximately 94% observed a single time. The receptor was derived from an adult in good health. Sequences were derived from peripheral blood, sampled on day 0 of MenACWY control vaccination. The J gene is TRBJ2-1, the V gene TRBV19; TRBD1 aligns across 7 bases. CDR3 nucleotide sequence: TGTGCCAGTAGAAGTAAAGACAGGGTTGGGAATGAGCAGTTCTTC. It translates to CASRSKDRVGNEQFF.